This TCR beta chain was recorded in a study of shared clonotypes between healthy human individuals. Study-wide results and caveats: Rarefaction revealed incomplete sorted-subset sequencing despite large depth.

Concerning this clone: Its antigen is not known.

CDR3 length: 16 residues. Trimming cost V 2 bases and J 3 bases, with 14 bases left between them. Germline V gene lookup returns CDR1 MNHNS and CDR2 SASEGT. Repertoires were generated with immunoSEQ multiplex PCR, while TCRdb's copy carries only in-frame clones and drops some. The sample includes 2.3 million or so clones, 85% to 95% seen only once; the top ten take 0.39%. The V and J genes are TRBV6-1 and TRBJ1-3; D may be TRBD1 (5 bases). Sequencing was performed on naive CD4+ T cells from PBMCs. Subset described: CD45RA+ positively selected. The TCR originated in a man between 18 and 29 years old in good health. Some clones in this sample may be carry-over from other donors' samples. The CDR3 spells CASSEQGPVIGNTIYF. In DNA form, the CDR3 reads TGTGCCAGCAGTGAACAGGGACCCGTTATTGGAAACACCATATATTTT.